The rows below give T cell receptor beta chains drawn from one sample of a study of blood T cells in healthy people across ages. TCRdb analysed the 5' RACE reads with MiXCR anew, one entry per CDR3 protein. This table has about 900,000 distinct CDR3 sequences, approximately 67% appearing once. Sequencing input: blood. The receptors were sampled from a man aged 30 to 39 in good health. The CDR3 runs from the conserved cysteine through the conserved F or W. D genes are given only for firm matches. The size field is filled for only some rows; it gives once, few, many or a size class.

d_call j_call v_call clone_size cdr3_aa cdr3_nt
TRBD2 TRBJ2-6 TRBV7-2 NA CASSLVASGGGSGANVLTF TGTGCCAGCAGCTTAGTGGCTAGCGGCGGTGGATCTGGGGCCAACGTCCTGACTTTC
NA TRBJ1-2 TRBV7-2 NA CATESGNNYGHTF TGTGCCACGGAATCAGGGAACAACTATGGCCACACCTTC
TRBD2 TRBJ2-1 TRBV7-2 NA CASSFSGGPLEQFF TGTGCCAGCAGCTTTTCGGGAGGGCCCCTTGAGCAGTTCTTC
TRBD2 TRBJ2-7 TRBV9 NA CASSAYYGLAGGTYEQYF TGTGCCAGCAGCGCCTACTACGGTCTAGCGGGGGGCACCTACGAGCAGTACTTC
NA TRBJ2-7 TRBV6-5 few CASSYLGRWYEQYF TGTGCCAGCAGTTACTTAGGGCGATGGTACGAGCAGTACTTC
TRBD2 TRBJ2-1 TRBV12-3/TRBV12-4 NA CASSLGTSVNNEQFF TGTGCCAGCAGTTTAGGGACTAGCGTGAACAATGAGCAGTTCTTC
TRBD1 TRBJ2-7 TRBV18 few CASSLIGQGSGEQYF TGTGCCAGCTCACTTATCGGACAGGGGTCTGGAGAGCAGTACTTC
NA TRBJ1-2 TRBV4-2 NA CASSRGRDSYGYTF TGTGCCAGCAGCCGGGGCAGGGACTCCTATGGCTACACCTTC
TRBD2 TRBJ2-5 TRBV7-3 NA CASSFLAGTPGAQYF TGTGCCAGCAGCTTCCTAGCGGGGACCCCAGGGGCCCAGTACTTC
NA TRBJ2-5 TRBV20-1 NA CGTETQYF TGCGGGACGGAGACCCAGTACTTC
TRBD1 TRBJ2-1 TRBV6-5 few CASSDRDRAYNEQFF TGTGCCAGCAGTGACCGGGACAGGGCCTACAATGAGCAGTTCTTC
NA TRBJ2-7 TRBV27 NA CASCWGRGYEQYF TGTGCCAGCTGCTGGGGCAGGGGTTACGAGCAGTACTTC
NA TRBJ2-7 TRBV20-1 few CSARVRGSGTYEQYF TGCAGTGCCAGGGTTAGGGGTTCAGGGACGTACGAGCAGTACTTC
NA TRBJ2-7 TRBV28 NA CASSKGVPSYEQYF TGTGCCAGCAGTAAAGGGGTTCCTTCCTACGAGCAGTACTTC
NA TRBJ2-1 TRBV5-1 NA CASSTLQGRDNEQFF TGCGCCAGCAGCACCCTACAGGGGAGGGACAATGAGCAGTTCTTC
TRBD1 TRBJ2-5 TRBV4-3 NA CASSRSDRGQETQYF TGCGCCAGCAGCCGTTCCGACAGGGGGCAGGAGACCCAGTACTTC
NA TRBJ2-7 TRBV7-2 NA CASSSEILTYEQYF TGTGCCAGCAGCTCAGAGATCCTGACCTACGAGCAGTACTTC
TRBD2 TRBJ2-7 TRBV10-3 once CAIATGGPYEQYF TGTGCCATCGCGACGGGGGGGCCTTACGAGCAGTACTTC
TRBD1 TRBJ1-5 TRBV28 once CASTPGQPNQPQHF TGTGCCAGCACGCCGGGACAGCCCAATCAGCCCCAGCATTTT
TRBD1 TRBJ2-5 TRBV4-3 NA CASSQDQGGWETQYF TGCGCCAGCAGCCAAGATCAAGGGGGCTGGGAGACCCAGTACTTC
TRBD1 TRBJ2-7 TRBV7-9 NA CASISSDRHSYEQYF TGTGCCAGCATCTCTTCGGACAGGCACTCCTACGAGCAGTACTTC
NA TRBJ1-2 TRBV2 NA CASSESRGYDYGYTF TGTGCCAGCAGTGAATCGAGGGGATACGACTATGGCTACACCTTC
NA TRBJ2-7 TRBV4-3 NA CASSQDPSNYEQYF TGCGCCAGCAGCCAAGATCCGAGTAACTACGAGCAGTACTTC
NA TRBJ1-1 TRBV27 NA CASSLSRGNTEAFF TGTGCCAGCAGTTTATCGAGGGGCAACACTGAAGCTTTCTTT
TRBD1 TRBJ2-1 TRBV5-1 NA CTSSFGQDFYNEQFF TGCACCAGCAGCTTCGGACAGGATTTCTACAATGAGCAGTTCTTC
NA TRBJ2-1 TRBV15 NA CATQRGSYNEQFF TGTGCCACCCAACGGGGCTCCTACAATGAGCAGTTCTTC
TRBD1 TRBJ1-2 TRBV7-9 NA CASSPTTRTGSQLYGYTF TGTGCCAGCAGCCCTACGACGAGGACAGGGAGCCAACTCTATGGCTACACCTTC
NA TRBJ2-7 TRBV11-3 NA CASSPSGLGYEQYF TGTGCCAGCAGCCCTTCGGGGCTCGGGTACGAGCAGTACTTC
NA TRBJ1-2 TRBV9 few CASSPGQSHYGYTF TGTGCCAGCAGCCCCGGACAGTCTCATTATGGCTACACCTTC
TRBD2 TRBJ2-1 TRBV18 NA CASSPPGTSGGSWNEQFF TGTGCCAGCTCACCACCGGGGACTAGCGGAGGTTCGTGGAATGAGCAGTTCTTC
NA TRBJ2-1 TRBV7-3 few CASSLMWGNEQFF TGTGCCAGCAGCTTAATGTGGGGGAATGAGCAGTTCTTC
NA TRBJ1-6 TRBV5-1 few CASSLGQPSYNSPLHF TGCGCCAGCAGCTTAGGACAGCCCTCCTATAATTCACCCCTCCACTTT
TRBD1 TRBJ2-1 TRBV20-1 NA CSANPGQGAGHEQFF TGCAGTGCTAACCCGGGGCAGGGGGCGGGACATGAGCAGTTCTTC
NA TRBJ2-5 TRBV20-1 few CSARSRETQYF TGCAGTGCTAGATCGAGAGAGACCCAGTACTTC
NA TRBJ2-1 TRBV7-7 NA CASSQTGLRSSYNEQFF TGTGCCAGCAGCCAAACGGGACTCCGGAGCTCCTACAATGAGCAGTTCTTC
NA TRBJ1-2 TRBV3-1 NA CASSQHRVANYGYTF TGTGCCAGCAGCCAACACAGGGTCGCTAACTATGGCTACACCTTC
NA TRBJ1-2 TRBV27 NA CASTSPAKLNYGYTF TGTGCCAGCACCTCCCCCGCCAAGCTTAACTATGGCTACACCTTC
NA TRBJ1-4 TRBV7-2 NA CASSLAFGEKLFF TGTGCCAGCAGCTTAGCTTTCGGTGAAAAACTGTTTTTT
NA TRBJ2-5 TRBV6-2/TRBV6-3 few CASGEGPHYGQYF TGTGCCAGCGGCGAGGGTCCCCACTACGGGCAGTACTTC
TRBD1 TRBJ1-1 TRBV6-6 NA CASSYSPGGSSEAFF TGTGCCAGCAGTTACTCGCCAGGGGGCTCATCTGAAGCTTTCTTT
NA TRBJ2-1 TRBV29-1 NA CSVPGWEAFSGEQFF TGCAGCGTTCCCGGATGGGAGGCGTTTTCGGGTGAGCAGTTCTTC
TRBD1 TRBJ2-1 TRBV20-1 NA CSARDIGQGADEQFF TGCAGTGCTAGAGATATTGGACAGGGGGCGGATGAGCAGTTCTTC
NA TRBJ2-1 TRBV5-1 NA CASSSGQGSTYNEQFF TGCGCCAGCAGCTCCGGTCAGGGGTCCACCTACAATGAGCAGTTCTTC
TRBD1 TRBJ1-2 TRBV24-1 NA CATKTGAINNYGYTF TGTGCCACGAAGACAGGGGCCATAAATAACTATGGCTACACCTTC
TRBD2 TRBJ2-1 TRBV9 once CASSVALAGGPFSSYNEQFF TGTGCCAGCAGCGTAGCTCTAGCGGGGGGTCCTTTTAGCTCCTACAATGAGCAGTTCTTC
TRBD2 TRBJ2-1 TRBV12-3/TRBV12-4 few CASTVGGSYNEQFF TGTGCCAGCACCGTCGGGGGGTCCTACAATGAGCAGTTCTTC
TRBD1 TRBJ2-7 TRBV6-2/TRBV6-3 NA CASSPEPGQGNEQYF TGTGCCAGCAGTCCAGAGCCGGGACAGGGAAACGAGCAGTACTTC
TRBD1 TRBJ1-4 TRBV4-3 NA CTSSRGQSEKLFF TGCACCAGCAGCCGGGGACAGAGTGAAAAACTGTTTTTT
NA TRBJ2-4 TRBV20-1 once CSASPLNIVAKNIQYF TGCAGTGCTAGCCCCCTGAACATTGTAGCCAAAAACATTCAGTACTTC
NA TRBJ2-7 TRBV27 NA CASSLGPRDTYEQYF TGTGCCAGCAGCCTTGGACCCCGGGACACCTACGAGCAGTACTTC
NA TRBJ1-2 TRBV9 NA CASSVGGANYGYTF TGTGCCAGCAGTGTAGGGGGGGCCAACTATGGCTACACCTTC
NA TRBJ2-4 TRBV6-1 NA CASSVPGFAKNIQYF TGTGCCAGCAGTGTCCCGGGCTTCGCCAAAAACATTCAGTACTTC
TRBD1 TRBJ1-1 TRBV29-1 many CSVETGTVNTEAFF TGCAGCGTTGAAACTGGGACAGTGAACACTGAAGCTTTCTTT
NA TRBJ1-4 TRBV5-1 few CASSVDSTNEKLFF TGCGCCAGCAGCGTGGATTCAACTAATGAAAAACTGTTTTTT
NA TRBJ1-5 TRBV27 NA CASSLAIGHQLQHF TGTGCCAGCAGTTTAGCGATAGGCCACCAGCTCCAGCATTTT
TRBD2 TRBJ2-1 TRBV20-1 NA CSAKRLAGDPISYNEQFF TGCAGTGCTAAGCGACTAGCGGGGGACCCAATCTCCTACAATGAGCAGTTCTTC
TRBD1 TRBJ1-2 TRBV7-3 NA CASSETGGDGYTF TGTGCCAGCAGCGAGACAGGGGGCGACGGCTACACCTTC
NA TRBJ2-5 TRBV20-1 NA CSLTRGRETQYF TGCAGCCTGACCAGGGGGAGGGAGACCCAGTACTTC
TRBD2 TRBJ2-3 TRBV20-1 few CSETYGLADTQYF TGCAGTGAGACCTACGGACTAGCGGATACGCAGTATTTT